This TCR beta chain comes out of a study of CD8+ T cells in alopecia areata. Study context: Treated patients took oral tofacitinib at 5 to 10 mg twice daily. Study results and limitations: It was less clear whether patients shared TCRs than it was in mice, possibly because of HLA.

Only a few counts were recorded for this clone. The antigen is unknown. Trimming shortened V by 11 bases and J by 10 bases, and 20 bases separated the two germline ends. This CDR3 region has 12 residues. The study team obtained lesional scalp punch biopsies and peripheral blood from alopecia areata patients. Following RNA extraction, reverse transcription yielded cDNA that acted as the sequencing template. Method: immunoSEQ multiplex PCR; TCRdb's copy keeps in-frame clones and lacks some. The data show about 190,000 clones, 59% seen once. This sample comprised CD4+ T cells sorted from blood, obtained at week 0. The TCR comes from a human donor with alopecia areata. The V and J genes are TRBV23-1 and TRBJ2-5, with D perhaps given as TRBD1 or TRBD2 (5 bases each). TRBV23-1 is an ORF for which the function is uncertain. The CDR3 is CAVPRGVEDQYF. The CDR3 DNA is TGCGCCGTCCCACGAGGGGTAGAGGACCAGTACTTC.